This TCR beta chain was retrieved from a study of T cell responses to AZD1222 COVID-19 vaccine. General study results and limits: Nearly half of spike-specific TCRs reportedly target unmutated variant regions.

The assay was immunoSEQ multiplex PCR, and TCRdb's table has in-frame clones only and misses some. The data contain 60,000 to 85,000 clones, around 89% of them seen just once; the ten biggest clones take up around 4.4%. With regard to this clone: The antigen remains unidentified.

The V gene lost 7 bases and the J gene lost 2 bases, with 15 bases spanning the gap. Germline V gene data show CDR1 as MNHEY and CDR2 as SMNVEV (reference sequence). CDR3 size: 14 residues. The TCR originated in an adult who received the MenACWY meningococcal vaccine as a control. The specimen was peripheral blood, collected 28 days after the second dose of the MenACWY control vaccine. This chain connects TRBV27 to TRBJ2-7; D is unclear. CDR3 amino acids: CASMSRLTAYEQYF. CDR3 nucleotides: TGTGCCAGCATGAGTAGGCTTACCGCCTACGAGCAGTACTTC.